This TCR beta chain was retrieved from a study of T cells after yellow fever vaccination. MiXCR, run by TCRdb on the 5' RACE reads, gives a single entry per CDR3 protein. The data hold about 140,000 distinct CDR3 sequences, with less than 9.5% observed a single time. Many counts were recorded for this clonotype. This material consisted of CD4+ T cells sorted from PBMCs, taken 5 days after the yellow fever booster vaccination. This clonotype was sampled from a man younger than 40 who received the YFV17D yellow fever vaccine.

In DNA form, the CDR3 reads TGTGCCAGCAGAATACTCGGTGGTCGCTACGAGCAGTACTTC. This sequence encodes CASRILGGRYEQYF. This sequence joins TRBV2 and TRBJ2-7; D gene uncertain. The CDR3 is 14 amino acids. The V and J ends lost 6 bases and 3 bases respectively, with 15 bases between them. Germline V gene lookup returns CDR1 SNHLY and CDR2 FYNNEI.